This TCR beta chain is from a study of blood T cell repertoires in COVID-19. Across the whole study: T cells, B-cell-depleted T cells, or PBMCs provided the cDNA or gDNA that served as material.

How the authors handled the data: Amplifying reference gene primers gave estimates of nucleated cell counts. TCRdb keeps only in-frame clones here, not all; method: immunoSEQ multiplex PCR. V and J calls and clone size are given by that table; D and trimming were obtained from the DNA. This sample yields about 190,000 clones, of which 70% to 85% are seen a single time; 4.5% to 5.5% belongs to the top ten. The TCR was taken from a woman aged 25 to 45 with acute or convalescent COVID-19. The sequenced sample was peripheral blood.

The CDR3 spells CASRFVAGDTGELFF. CDR3 DNA: TGTGCCAGCAGATTCGTAGCGGGAGACACCGGGGAGCTGTTTTTT. V and J are TRBV6-6 and TRBJ2-2; 9 nucleotides line up with TRBD2. The CDR3 sequence is 15 residues long. Germline V CDR1 and CDR2: MNHNY, SVGAGI (reference sequence). The junction had 5 bases not matched to a gene; V was cut back by 6 bases and J by 3 bases.